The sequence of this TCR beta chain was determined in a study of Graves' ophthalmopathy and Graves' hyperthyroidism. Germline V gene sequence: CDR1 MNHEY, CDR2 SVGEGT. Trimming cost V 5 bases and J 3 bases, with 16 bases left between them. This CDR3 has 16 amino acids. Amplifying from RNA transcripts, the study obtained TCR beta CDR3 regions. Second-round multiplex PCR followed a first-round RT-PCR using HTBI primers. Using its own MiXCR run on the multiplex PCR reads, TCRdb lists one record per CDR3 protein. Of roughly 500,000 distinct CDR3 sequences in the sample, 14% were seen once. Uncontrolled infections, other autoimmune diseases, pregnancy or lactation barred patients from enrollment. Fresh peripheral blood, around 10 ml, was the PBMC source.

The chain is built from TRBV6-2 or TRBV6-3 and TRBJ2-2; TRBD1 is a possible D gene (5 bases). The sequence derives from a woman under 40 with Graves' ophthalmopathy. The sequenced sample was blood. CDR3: CASSVGGHHYTGELFF. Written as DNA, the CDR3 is TGTGCCAGCAGTGTCGGTGGACATCATTACACCGGGGAGCTGTTTTTT.